The source of this TCR beta chain is a study of cytomegalovirus exposure and HLA in healthy donors. The PCR used 60 Vbeta and 13 Jbeta primers. Profiled with immunoSEQ multiplex PCR; TCRdb holds only in-frame clones, not every one. Among about 150,000 clones listed, about 82% were seen once. This clone has more than one count but fewer than ten. The length of the CDR3 is 14 residues. The germline CDR1 and CDR2 sequences are MNHNS and SASEGT. V lost 6 bases and J lost 6; bases outside the gene matches: 10. This sequence was found in a woman aged 45-59 years in good health and CMV-seropositive. Material: PBMCs. V usage is TRBV6-1 and J usage is TRBJ1-1; TRBD1 aligns across 7 bases. As DNA, the CDR3 is TGTGCCAGCAGGGTCACGACAGGGACGGCTGAAGCTTTCTTT. Translation gives CASRVTTGTAEAFF.